These T cell receptor beta chains were read from a single sample in a study of regulatory T cells in long-lasting Graves disease. TCRdb analysed the multiplex PCR reads with MiXCR anew, one entry per CDR3 protein. The sample includes some 320,000 distinct CDR3 sequences, 15% to 20% seen only once; the top ten take roughly 40%. The sample consisted of peripheral blood mononuclear cells (PBMCs), taken at new diagnosis, from a patient treated with antithyroid drugs. The source is a female donor with Graves disease. CDR3s include the opening cysteine and the closing phenylalanine or tryptophan. A D gene is named only where the DNA matches it firmly. Not all rows give a size; the values are once, few, many and, for expanded clones, a class.

CDR3 protein	CDR3 DNA	D gene	V gene	J gene	clone size
CASYSGGVNEKLFF	TGTGCCAGCTATTCAGGGGGCGTTAATGAAAAACTGTTTTTT	TRBD1	TRBV28	TRBJ1-4	many
CASTTGTPSNYGYTF	TGTGCCAGCACCACAGGGACACCTTCTAACTATGGCTACACCTTC	.	TRBV11-2	TRBJ1-2	many
CASSLSGLITDTQYF	TGTGCCAGCAGCCTCTCCGGGCTCATCACAGATACGCAGTATTTT	.	TRBV28	TRBJ2-3	.
CASSLVTGTMLFSYEQYF	TGTGCCAGCAGCTTGGTCACCGGGACCATGCTTTTCTCCTACGAGCAGTACTTC	.	TRBV5-4	TRBJ2-7	few
CASGLSNFDEAFF	TGTGCTAGTGGTTTGTCCAATTTTGACGAGGCTTTCTTT	.	TRBV12-5	TRBJ1-1	many
CAGSVDVASTDTQYF	TGTGCCGGCAGCGTAGACGTGGCTAGCACAGATACGCAGTATTTT	.	TRBV9	TRBJ2-3	.
CASSLIVPQGAYGYTF	TGTGCCAGCAGTTTAATCGTCCCTCAGGGGGCCTATGGCTACACCTTC	TRBD1	TRBV28	TRBJ1-2	many
CASSRTGPYGYTF	TGTGCCAGTAGCCGGACAGGACCCTATGGCTACACCTTC	TRBD1	TRBV19	TRBJ1-2	many
CASSRGGGREKLFF	TGTGCCAGTAGCCGAGGAGGAGGACGTGAAAAACTGTTTTTT	.	TRBV19	TRBJ1-4	many
CSARTGLALTGELFF	TGCAGTGCTAGAACGGGACTAGCCCTTACCGGGGAGCTGTTTTTT	TRBD2	TRBV20-1	TRBJ2-2	many
CASIPGTSGSNEQYF	TGTGCCAGCATTCCCGGGACTAGCGGTAGTAACGAGCAGTACTTC	TRBD2	TRBV6-2/TRBV6-3	TRBJ2-7	many
CASSFPPGGSTYEQYF	TGTGCCAGCAGTTTCCCTCCAGGGGGTAGTACGTACGAGCAGTACTTC	TRBD1	TRBV28	TRBJ2-7	many
CASSAVAGYYEQYF	TGTGCCAGCAGCGCCGTAGCGGGTTACTACGAGCAGTACTTC	TRBD2	TRBV13	TRBJ2-7	.
CASSPLGQGYEKLFF	TGTGCCAGCAGCCCTTTGGGACAGGGCTATGAAAAACTGTTTTTT	TRBD1	TRBV3-1	TRBJ1-4	many
CAWSVVGQGAWNEQFF	TGTGCCTGGAGTGTAGTTGGACAGGGGGCCTGGAATGAGCAGTTCTTC	TRBD1	TRBV30	TRBJ2-1	many
CASRGGQGRWRAEAFF	TGTGCCAGCAGGGGGGGACAGGGGCGGTGGAGGGCTGAAGCTTTCTTT	TRBD1	TRBV28	TRBJ1-1	many
CASSAAGGPETQYF	TGTGCCAGCAGTGCAGCGGGAGGGCCGGAGACCCAGTACTTC	TRBD2	TRBV28	TRBJ2-5	many
CASSLTRDITYEQYF	TGTGCCAGCAGCTTGACGCGGGACATCACCTACGAGCAGTACTTC	.	TRBV2	TRBJ2-7	many
CASSEVVAGGIYNEQFF	TGTGCCAGCAGTGAAGTGGTGGCGGGAGGTATATACAATGAGCAGTTCTTC	TRBD2	TRBV2	TRBJ2-1	.
CASGTGGRQETQYF	TGTGCCAGCGGGACTGGCGGGAGGCAAGAGACCCAGTACTTC	TRBD2	TRBV5-4	TRBJ2-5	few
CASSRGTGNTEAFF	TGCGCCAGCAGCCGGGGCACGGGGAACACTGAAGCTTTCTTT	.	TRBV5-1	TRBJ1-1	many
CASSRGDAEAFF	TGTGCCAGTAGTCGGGGTGACGCTGAAGCTTTCTTT	.	TRBV19	TRBJ1-1	many
CASRETSGGSYEQYF	TGTGCCAGCAGGGAAACTAGCGGGGGATCCTACGAGCAGTACTTC	TRBD2	TRBV11-2	TRBJ2-7	many
CASSWSPTGINGYTF	TGTGCCAGCAGTTGGTCCCCTACAGGGATTAACGGCTACACCTTC	.	TRBV6-5	TRBJ1-2	many
CASSLARQYSGRGQPQHF	TGTGCCAGCAGCTTAGCAAGACAGTATTCAGGCCGTGGCCAGCCCCAGCATTTT	.	TRBV7-2	TRBJ1-5	many
CASSQVGRGGSRGYTF	TGCGCCAGCAGCCAAGTTGGACGAGGGGGATCTCGGGGCTACACCTTC	.	TRBV4-1	TRBJ1-2	few
CAWSTPGRGGNTEAFF	TGTGCCTGGAGTACCCCCGGACGGGGAGGGAACACTGAAGCTTTCTTT	.	TRBV30	TRBJ1-1	many
CASSPDEGPLGNQPQHF	TGTGCCAGCAGCCCTGATGAAGGCCCCCTTGGCAATCAGCCCCAGCATTTT	.	TRBV28	TRBJ1-5	few
CSAGTAATNEKLFF	TGCAGTGCTGGGACGGCCGCAACTAATGAAAAACTGTTTTTT	.	TRBV20-1	TRBJ1-4	.
CSAQTDYGYTF	TGCAGTGCCCAGACAGATTATGGCTACACCTTC	.	TRBV20-1	TRBJ1-2	many
CASSGDRGPYGYTF	TGTGCCAGCAGTGGGGACAGGGGGCCGTATGGCTACACCTTC	TRBD1	TRBV12-3/TRBV12-4	TRBJ1-2	.
CASSHRQPGELFF	TGTGCCAGCAGCCACCGCCAGCCCGGGGAGCTGTTTTTT	.	TRBV3-1	TRBJ2-2	many
CASSQAGLSYNEQFF	TGTGCCAGCAGCCAAGCAGGGCTTTCCTACAATGAGCAGTTCTTC	.	TRBV14	TRBJ2-1	.
CASSIGPAGRVNQPQHF	TGTGCCAGTAGTATAGGCCCGGCAGGGAGGGTCAATCAGCCCCAGCATTTT	.	TRBV19	TRBJ1-5	many
CATSRESVNEQFF	TGTGCCACCAGCAGAGAGTCGGTAAATGAGCAGTTCTTC	.	TRBV15	TRBJ2-1	many
CSAPGTYEQYF	TGCAGTGCTCCCGGGACCTACGAGCAGTACTTC	.	TRBV20-1	TRBJ2-7	.
CASSDRDTLTDTQYF	TGTGCCAGTAGTGACCGGGACACACTCACAGATACGCAGTATTTT	.	TRBV19	TRBJ2-3	few
CASSTGNAQPQHF	TGTGCCAGTAGTACGGGGAACGCTCAGCCCCAGCATTTT	.	TRBV19	TRBJ1-5	few
CASRGRGKAGELFF	TGTGCCAGCAGGGGCAGGGGCAAGGCCGGGGAGCTGTTTTTT	.	TRBV6-2/TRBV6-3	TRBJ2-2	.
CATSRSTGPPSGKGTDTQYF	TGTGCCACCAGCAGATCAACCGGCCCCCCTAGCGGGAAAGGCACAGATACGCAGTATTTT	TRBD2	TRBV15	TRBJ2-3	many
CAWSVLELGADTQYF	TGTGCCTGGAGTGTACTAGAACTTGGGGCAGATACGCAGTATTTT	.	TRBV30	TRBJ2-3	many
CASSPGREETQYF	TGTGCCAGCTCACCCGGCAGGGAAGAGACCCAGTACTTC	.	TRBV18	TRBJ2-5	many
CASTGKGNEQFF	TGTGCCAGCACGGGTAAAGGCAATGAGCAGTTCTTC	.	TRBV2	TRBJ2-1	many
CASSAGHAVEQFF	TGTGCCAGCAGCGCGGGACACGCCGTTGAGCAATTCTTC	.	TRBV3-1	TRBJ2-1	.
CASSYSRDTGELFF	TGTGCCAGCAGTTACTCTAGGGACACCGGGGAGCTGTTTTTT	.	TRBV6-5	TRBJ2-2	many
CASRSGGEQYF	TGTGCCAGCAGATCTGGGGGCGAGCAGTACTTC	.	TRBV27	TRBJ2-7	many
CASSLVGLALPRDTQYF	TGCGCCAGCAGCTTGGTTGGGCTAGCGCTTCCTCGAGATACGCAGTATTTT	.	TRBV5-1	TRBJ2-3	once
CASSLKPDSEQYF	TGTGCCAGCTCATTGAAACCTGACAGCGAGCAGTACTTC	.	TRBV18	TRBJ2-7	many
CASSLISGYQPQHF	TGTGCCAGCAGTTTAATTTCGGGTTATCAGCCCCAGCATTTT	.	TRBV28	TRBJ1-5	.
CASSLPTALNQPQHF	TGTGCCAGCAGTTTGCCGACAGCCTTAAATCAGCCCCAGCATTTT	.	TRBV28	TRBJ1-5	many
CASSLVGQDHGYTF	TGTGCCAGCAGCTTGGTAGGACAGGACCATGGCTACACCTTC	TRBD1	TRBV5-6	TRBJ1-2	few
CATNRGGVRAEQFF	TGTGCCACCAACCGAGGGGGGGTCCGGGCCGAGCAGTTCTTC	.	TRBV24-1	TRBJ2-1	many
CASSLSAGGSYEQYF	TGTGCCAGCAGCTTATCTGCCGGAGGATCCTACGAGCAGTACTTC	.	TRBV12-3/TRBV12-4	TRBJ2-7	many
CASSLGGHGTGGGYTF	TGTGCCAGCAGCTTAGGAGGGCACGGGACAGGGGGCGGCTACACCTTC	TRBD1	TRBV7-9	TRBJ1-2	.
CASSAEQGLSGYTF	TGTGCCAGCAGCGCGGAACAGGGCTTAAGCGGCTACACCTTC	.	TRBV6-1	TRBJ1-2	.
CSARAGTNYEQYF	TGCAGTGCTAGAGCCGGGACTAACTACGAGCAGTACTTC	TRBD2	TRBV20-1	TRBJ2-7	many
CATTRDLPGGGNEQFF	TGTGCCACCACCAGGGATCTACCGGGGGGAGGCAATGAGCAGTTCTTC	TRBD2	TRBV15	TRBJ2-1	.
CASSYNRGINEKLFF	TGTGCCAGCAGCTACAACAGGGGTATAAATGAAAAACTGTTTTTT	TRBD1	TRBV5-4	TRBJ1-4	many
CASGRLATNEKLFF	TGTGCCAGTGGAAGGCTTGCAACTAATGAAAAACTGTTTTTT	.	TRBV19	TRBJ1-4	many
CASSKTGGLTNEKLFF	TGTGCCAGCAGTAAGACAGGGGGCTTGACTAATGAAAAACTGTTTTTT	TRBD1	TRBV6-1	TRBJ1-4	many